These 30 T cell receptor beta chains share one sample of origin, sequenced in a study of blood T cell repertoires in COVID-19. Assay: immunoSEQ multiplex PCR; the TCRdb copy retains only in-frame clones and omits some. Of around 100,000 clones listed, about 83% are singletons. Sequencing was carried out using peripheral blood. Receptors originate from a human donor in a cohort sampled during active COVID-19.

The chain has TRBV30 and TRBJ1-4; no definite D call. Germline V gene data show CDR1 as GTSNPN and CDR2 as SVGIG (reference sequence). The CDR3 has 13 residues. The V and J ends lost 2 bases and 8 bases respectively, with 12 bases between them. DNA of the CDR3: TGTGCCTGGAGTCCGCCCGGAGGGGAAAAACTGTTTTTT. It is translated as CAWSPPGGEKLFF.

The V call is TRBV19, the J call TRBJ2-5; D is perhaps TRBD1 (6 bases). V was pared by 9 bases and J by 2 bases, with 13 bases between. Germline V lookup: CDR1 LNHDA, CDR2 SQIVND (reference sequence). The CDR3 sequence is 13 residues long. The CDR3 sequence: CARTIRGQETQYF. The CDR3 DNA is TGTGCCAGAACAATTAGGGGGCAAGAGACCCAGTACTTC.

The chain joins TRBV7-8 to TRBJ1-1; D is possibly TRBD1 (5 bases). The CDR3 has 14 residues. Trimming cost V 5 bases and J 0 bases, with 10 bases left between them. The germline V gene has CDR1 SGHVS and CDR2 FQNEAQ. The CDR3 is CASSKTELNTEAFF. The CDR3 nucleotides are TGTGCCAGCAGCAAGACAGAATTGAACACTGAAGCTTTCTTT.

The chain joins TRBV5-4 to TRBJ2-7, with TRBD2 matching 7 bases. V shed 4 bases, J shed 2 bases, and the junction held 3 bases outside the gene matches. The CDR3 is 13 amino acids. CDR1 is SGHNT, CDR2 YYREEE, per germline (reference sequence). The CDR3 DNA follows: TGTGCCAGCAGCCACGGACTAGCCTACGAGCAGTACTTC. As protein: CASSHGLAYEQYF.

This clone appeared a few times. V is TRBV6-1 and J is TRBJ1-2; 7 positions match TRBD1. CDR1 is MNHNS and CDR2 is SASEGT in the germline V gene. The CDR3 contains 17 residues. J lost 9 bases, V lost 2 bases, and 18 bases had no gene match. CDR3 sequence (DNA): TGTGCCAGCAGTGAAATATTTGGGGACAGCCTTCGATTTCGCTACACCTTC. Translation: CASSEIFGDSLRFRYTF.

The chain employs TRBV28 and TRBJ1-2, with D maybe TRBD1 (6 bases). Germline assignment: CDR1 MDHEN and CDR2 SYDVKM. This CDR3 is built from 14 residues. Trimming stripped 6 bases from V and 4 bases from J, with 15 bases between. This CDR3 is CASSAGVTSYGYTF. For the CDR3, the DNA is TGTGCCAGCAGCGCAGGGGTAACGAGCTATGGCTACACCTTC.

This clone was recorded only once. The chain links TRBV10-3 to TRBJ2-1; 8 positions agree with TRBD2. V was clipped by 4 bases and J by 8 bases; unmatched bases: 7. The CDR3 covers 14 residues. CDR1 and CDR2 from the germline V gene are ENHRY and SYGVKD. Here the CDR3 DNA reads TGTGCCATCAGTGCCCCGGGGGGGCACCATGAGCAGTTCTTC. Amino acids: CAISAPGGHHEQFF.

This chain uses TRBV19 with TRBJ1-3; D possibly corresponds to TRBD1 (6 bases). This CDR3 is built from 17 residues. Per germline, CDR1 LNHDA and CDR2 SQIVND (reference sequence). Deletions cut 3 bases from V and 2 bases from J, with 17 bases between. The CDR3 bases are TGTGCCAGTAGTATCGCAGGGGTATTGGAGACTGGAAACACCATATATTTT. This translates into CASSIAGVLETGNTIYF.

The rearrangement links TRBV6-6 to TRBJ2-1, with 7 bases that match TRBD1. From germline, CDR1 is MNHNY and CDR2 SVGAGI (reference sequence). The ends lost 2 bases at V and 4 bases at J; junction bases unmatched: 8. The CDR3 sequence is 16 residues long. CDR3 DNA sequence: TGTGCCAGCAGTTACCCTGGTAGGGGACAGTACAATGAGCAGTTCTTC. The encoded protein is CASSYPGRGQYNEQFF.

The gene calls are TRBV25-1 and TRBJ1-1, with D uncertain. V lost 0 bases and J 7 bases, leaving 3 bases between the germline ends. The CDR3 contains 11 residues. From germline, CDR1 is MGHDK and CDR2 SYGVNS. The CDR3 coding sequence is TGTGCCAGCAGTGAATACGGTGAAGCTTTCTTT. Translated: CASSEYGEAFF.

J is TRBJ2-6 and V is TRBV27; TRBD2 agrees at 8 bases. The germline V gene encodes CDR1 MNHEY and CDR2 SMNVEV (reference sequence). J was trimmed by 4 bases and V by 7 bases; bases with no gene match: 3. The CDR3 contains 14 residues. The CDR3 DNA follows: TGTGCCAGCATGCGGGGGGTGGGGGCCAACGTCCTGACTTTC. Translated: CASMRGVGANVLTF.

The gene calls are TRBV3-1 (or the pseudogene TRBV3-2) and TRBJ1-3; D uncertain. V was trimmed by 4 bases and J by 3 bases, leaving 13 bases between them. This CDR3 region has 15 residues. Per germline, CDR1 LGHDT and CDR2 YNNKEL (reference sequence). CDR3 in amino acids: CASSLEGRFGNTIYF. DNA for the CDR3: TGTGCCAGCAGCCTCGAGGGAAGATTTGGAAACACCATATATTTT.

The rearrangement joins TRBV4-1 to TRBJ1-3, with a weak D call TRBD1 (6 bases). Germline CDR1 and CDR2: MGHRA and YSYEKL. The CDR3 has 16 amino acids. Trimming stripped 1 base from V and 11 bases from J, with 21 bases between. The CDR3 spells CASSQGILEQGRAIYF. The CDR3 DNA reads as TGCGCCAGCAGCCAAGGGATTCTCGAACAGGGAAGGGCCATATATTTT.

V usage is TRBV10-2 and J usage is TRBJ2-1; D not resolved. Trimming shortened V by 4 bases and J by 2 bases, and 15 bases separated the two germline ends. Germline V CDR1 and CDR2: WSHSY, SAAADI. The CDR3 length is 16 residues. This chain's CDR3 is CASSGIIAVTYNEQFF. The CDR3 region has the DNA TGCGCCAGCAGTGGAATTATCGCAGTTACCTACAATGAGCAGTTCTTC.

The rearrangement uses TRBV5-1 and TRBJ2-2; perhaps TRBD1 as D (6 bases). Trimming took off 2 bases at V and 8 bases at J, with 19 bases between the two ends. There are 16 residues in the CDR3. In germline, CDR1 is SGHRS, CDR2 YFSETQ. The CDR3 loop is CASSFRTENPFGELFF. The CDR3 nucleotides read TGCGCCAGCAGCTTCAGGACAGAAAATCCTTTTGGGGAGCTGTTTTTT.

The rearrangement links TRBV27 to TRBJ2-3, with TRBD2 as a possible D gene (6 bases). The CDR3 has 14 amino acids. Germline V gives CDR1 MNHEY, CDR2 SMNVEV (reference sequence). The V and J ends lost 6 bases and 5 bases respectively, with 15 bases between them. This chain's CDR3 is CASRTRTPGDTQYF. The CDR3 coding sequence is TGTGCCAGCAGGACTAGGACCCCCGGAGATACGCAGTATTTT.

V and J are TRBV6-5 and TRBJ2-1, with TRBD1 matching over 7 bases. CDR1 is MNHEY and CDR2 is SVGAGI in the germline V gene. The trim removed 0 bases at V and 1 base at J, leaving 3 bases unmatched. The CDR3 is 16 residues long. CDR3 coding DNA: TGTGCCAGCAGTTACTCCAGGGGGAGTTCCTACAATGAGCAGTTCTTC. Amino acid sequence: CASSYSRGSSYNEQFF.

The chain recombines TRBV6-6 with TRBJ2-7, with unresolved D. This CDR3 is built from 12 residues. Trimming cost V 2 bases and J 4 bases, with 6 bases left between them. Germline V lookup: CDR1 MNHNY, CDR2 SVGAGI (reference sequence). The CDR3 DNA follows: TGTGCCAGCAGTTACGAGGATTACGAGCAGTACTTC. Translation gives CASSYEDYEQYF.

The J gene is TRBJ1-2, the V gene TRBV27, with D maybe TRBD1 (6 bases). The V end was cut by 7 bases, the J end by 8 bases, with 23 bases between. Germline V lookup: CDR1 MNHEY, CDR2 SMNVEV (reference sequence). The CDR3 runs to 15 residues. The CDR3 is CASKFTQGNFDGYTF. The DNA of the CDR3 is TGTGCCAGCAAATTTACACAGGGAAATTTTGACGGCTACACCTTC.

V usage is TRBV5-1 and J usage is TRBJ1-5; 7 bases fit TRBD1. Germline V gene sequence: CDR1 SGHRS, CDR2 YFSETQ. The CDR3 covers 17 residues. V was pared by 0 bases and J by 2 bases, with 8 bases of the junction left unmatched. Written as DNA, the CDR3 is TGCGCCAGCAGCTTGGGGTATGGCCAGGGGGGCAATCAGCCCCAGCATTTT. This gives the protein CASSLGYGQGGNQPQHF.

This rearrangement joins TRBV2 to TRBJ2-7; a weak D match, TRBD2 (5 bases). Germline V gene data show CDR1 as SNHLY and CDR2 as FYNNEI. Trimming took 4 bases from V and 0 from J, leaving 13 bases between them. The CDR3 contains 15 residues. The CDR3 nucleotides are TGTGCCAGCAGTGGGCTAGCTACCTTCTCCTACGAGCAGTACTTC. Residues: CASSGLATFSYEQYF.

CDR3 sequence reads: CASSERAGSYNEQFF. As DNA, the CDR3 is TGTGCCAGCAGTGAAAGGGCAGGGTCCTACAATGAGCAGTTCTTC. This sequence joins TRBV2 and TRBJ2-1; maybe TRBD1 (5 bases). Between the trimmed V and J ends, which lost 2 bases and 1 base, there was a span of 9 bases. CDR3 length equals 15 residues. Germline V lookup: CDR1 SNHLY, CDR2 FYNNEI.

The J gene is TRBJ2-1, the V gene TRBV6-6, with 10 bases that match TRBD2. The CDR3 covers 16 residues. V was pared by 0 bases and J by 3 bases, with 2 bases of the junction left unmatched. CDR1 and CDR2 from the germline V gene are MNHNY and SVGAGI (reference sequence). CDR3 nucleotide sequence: TGTGCCAGCAGTTACTCGCTAGCGGGAGTCTACAATGAGCAGTTCTTC. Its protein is CASSYSLAGVYNEQFF.

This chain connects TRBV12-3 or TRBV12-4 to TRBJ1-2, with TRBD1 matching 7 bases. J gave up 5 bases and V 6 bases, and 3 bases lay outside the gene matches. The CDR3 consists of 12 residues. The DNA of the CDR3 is TGTGCCAGCAGCCTGACAGGGTATGGCTACACCTTC. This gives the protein CASSLTGYGYTF.

The CDR3 is CASSSVGQGYEQYF. In nucleotides, the CDR3 is TGTGCCAGCAGCTCTGTGGGGCAAGGGTACGAGCAGTACTTC. The V and J genes are TRBV5-4 and TRBJ2-7; possible D gene TRBD1, 5 bases. The CDR3 is made up of 14 amino acids. Germline assignment: CDR1 SGHNT and CDR2 YYREEE (reference sequence). V lost 3 bases and J lost 4, with 14 bases in between. Variable domain in full (rest from reference TRBV5-4 and TRBJ2-7): ETGVTQSPTHLIKTRGQQVTLRCSSQSGHNTVSWYQQALGQGPQFIFQYYREEENGRGNFPPRFSGLQFPNYSSELNVNALELDDSALYLCASSSVGQGYEQYFGPGTRLTVT.

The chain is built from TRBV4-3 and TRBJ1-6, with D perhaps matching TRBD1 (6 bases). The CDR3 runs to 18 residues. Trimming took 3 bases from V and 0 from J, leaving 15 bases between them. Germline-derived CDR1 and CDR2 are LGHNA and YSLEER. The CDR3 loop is CASSQTGTPGSYNSPLHF. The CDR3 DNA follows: TGCGCCAGCAGCCAGACCGGGACACCCGGCTCCTATAATTCACCCCTCCACTTT.

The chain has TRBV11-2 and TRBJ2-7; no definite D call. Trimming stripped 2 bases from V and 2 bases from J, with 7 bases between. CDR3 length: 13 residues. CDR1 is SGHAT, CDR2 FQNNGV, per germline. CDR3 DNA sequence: TGTGCCAGCAGCTTACTCCAGACCTACGAGCAGTACTTC. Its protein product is CASSLLQTYEQYF.

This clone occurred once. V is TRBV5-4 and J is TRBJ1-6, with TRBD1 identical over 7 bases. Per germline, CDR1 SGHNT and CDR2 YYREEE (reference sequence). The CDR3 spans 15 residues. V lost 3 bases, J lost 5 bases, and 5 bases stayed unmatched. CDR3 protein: CASSSDRVDNSPLHF. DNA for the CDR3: TGTGCCAGCAGCTCAGACAGGGTGGATAATTCACCCCTCCACTTT.

The CDR3 reads CASSPMAGGPNEQFF. The DNA for the CDR3 is TGTGCCAGCTCACCAATGGCGGGGGGGCCCAATGAGCAGTTCTTC. This rearrangement joins TRBV18 to TRBJ2-1; TRBD2 agrees at 9 bases. CDR3 length equals 15 residues. Trimming cost V 2 bases and J 6 bases; bases outside gene matches: 5. Germline CDR1 KGHSH, CDR2 LQKENI.

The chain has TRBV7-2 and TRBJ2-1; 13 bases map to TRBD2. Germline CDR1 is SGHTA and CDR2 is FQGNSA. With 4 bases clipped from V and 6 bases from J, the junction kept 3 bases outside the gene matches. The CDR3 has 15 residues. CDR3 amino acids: CASSWGLAGLNEQFF. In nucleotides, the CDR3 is TGTGCCAGCAGCTGGGGACTAGCGGGGCTCAATGAGCAGTTCTTC.